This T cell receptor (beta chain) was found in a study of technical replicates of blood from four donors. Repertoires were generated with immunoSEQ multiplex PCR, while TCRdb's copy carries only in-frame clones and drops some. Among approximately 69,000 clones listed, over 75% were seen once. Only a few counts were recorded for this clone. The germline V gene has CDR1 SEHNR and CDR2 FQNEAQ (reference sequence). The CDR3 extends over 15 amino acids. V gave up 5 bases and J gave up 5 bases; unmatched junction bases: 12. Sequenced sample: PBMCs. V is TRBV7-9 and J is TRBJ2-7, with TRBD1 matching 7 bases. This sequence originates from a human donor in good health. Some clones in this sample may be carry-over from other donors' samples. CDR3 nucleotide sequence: TGTGCCAGCAGCCGGACAACAGGGGTTGTCGACGAGCAGTACTTC. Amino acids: CASSRTTGVVDEQYF.